The TCR beta chain described here comes from a study of cytomegalovirus exposure and HLA in healthy donors. Primers: 60 Vbeta forward and 13 Jbeta reverse. TCRdb's table, derived via immunoSEQ multiplex PCR, lists solely in-frame clones and lacks some. The table records 150,000 to 170,000 clones, nearly 80% of them present only once. The CDR3 loop spans 17 amino acids. CDR1 and CDR2 (germline): LNHDA, SQIVND (reference sequence). Trimming pared 1 base from V and 1 base from J, leaving 16 bases between. Source material: PBMCs. The receptor was derived from a man aged 30 to 45 in good health and CMV-seropositive. The rearrangement links TRBV19 to TRBJ1-2, with a possible D match to TRBD1 (6 bases). The CDR3 loop reads CASSIAPTRRGNYGYTF. The CDR3 bases are TGTGCCAGTAGTATAGCCCCAACGCGCAGGGGTAACTATGGCTACACCTTC.